These 30 T cell receptor beta chains were sequenced from one sample in a study of blood T cell repertoires in COVID-19. Libraries were prepared by immunoSEQ multiplex PCR; TCRdb keeps only in-frame clonotypes and omits some of them. The sample has some 73,000 clones, 80% to 95% seen once. The specimen was peripheral blood. The receptors originated from a human donor in a cohort sampled during active COVID-19.

The V gene is TRBV18, the J gene TRBJ1-1; no clear D gene. This CDR3 has 14 amino acids. Trimming left V 2 bases short and J 6 bases short, with 13 bases between. The germline CDR1 and CDR2 sequences are KGHSH and LQKENI. The CDR3 loop reads CASSPGRLAPEAFF. CDR3 coding DNA: TGTGCCAGCTCACCAGGCAGGTTGGCACCTGAAGCTTTCTTT.

This clone was detected once. J is TRBJ1-2 and V is TRBV28, with D perhaps TRBD1 (6 bases). The V gene lost 2 bases and the J gene lost 6 bases, with 10 bases spanning the gap. Germline lookup yields CDR1 MDHEN and CDR2 SYDVKM. This CDR3 is built from 13 residues. DNA for the CDR3: TGTGCCAGCAGTTTAGGACAGTACGATGGCTACACCTTC. As protein: CASSLGQYDGYTF.

The chain carries TRBV29-1 and TRBJ1-5; 9 positions agree with TRBD1. The CDR3 covers 13 residues. CDR1 and CDR2 from the germline V gene are SQVTM and ANQGSEA. V shed 7 bases, J shed 5 bases, and the junction held 6 bases outside the gene matches. The CDR3 spells CSAETGGDQPQHF. In nucleotides, the CDR3 is TGCAGCGCAGAGACAGGGGGTGATCAGCCCCAGCATTTT.

The rearrangement uses TRBV19 and TRBJ2-3; the D gene is possibly TRBD2 (7 bases). The V end lost 10 bases, the J end lost 0 bases, and 17 bases lay between the germline ends. The CDR3 totals 15 residues. Germline CDR1 and CDR2: LNHDA and SQIVND (reference sequence). The CDR3 DNA sequence: TGTGCCACCAAGGGGGGGGGTCCTAGCACAGATACGCAGTATTTT. This sequence encodes CATKGGGPSTDTQYF. Filled out from reference TRBV19 and TRBJ2-3, the complete variable domain reads DGGITQSPKYLFRKEGQNVTLSCEQNLNHDAMYWYRQDPGQGLRLIYYSQIVNDFQKGDIAEGYSVSREKKESFPLTVTSAQKNPTAFYLCATKGGGPSTDTQYFGPGTRLTVL.

The rearrangement joins TRBV6-1 to TRBJ1-5, with D perhaps TRBD1 (5 bases). V dropped 3 bases and J dropped 2 bases, with 11 bases sitting between them. Germline lookup yields CDR1 MNHNS and CDR2 SASEGT. This CDR3 contains 15 residues. The chain's CDR3 is CASSDQGTGNQPQHF. The CDR3 DNA is TGTGCCAGCAGTGACCAGGGAACCGGCAATCAGCCCCAGCATTTT.

V gene TRBV5-4 combines with J gene TRBJ2-2; D gene unclear. V was clipped by 0 bases and J by 1 base, with 13 bases between them. Germline CDR1 is SGHNT and CDR2 is YYREEE (reference sequence). There are 17 residues in the CDR3. The CDR3 nucleotides are TGTGCCAGCAGCTTGGAGGCGGCCCGTATGAACACCGGGGAGCTGTTTTTT. Residues: CASSLEAARMNTGELFF. The full variable domain, its missing parts supplied by reference TRBV5-4 and TRBJ2-2, is ETGVTQSPTHLIKTRGQQVTLRCSSQSGHNTVSWYQQALGQGPQFIFQYYREEENGRGNFPPRFSGLQFPNYSSELNVNALELDDSALYLCASSLEAARMNTGELFFGEGSRLTVL.

The chain has TRBV5-6 and TRBJ1-4, with D perhaps matching TRBD1 (5 bases). Trimming took off 4 bases at V and 4 bases at J, with 17 bases between the two ends. This CDR3 has 16 amino acids. Germline values: CDR1 SGHDT, CDR2 YYEEEE. The CDR3 loop is CASSPAKGWVNEKLFF. The DNA for the CDR3 is TGTGCCAGCAGCCCGGCGAAGGGGTGGGTTAATGAAAAACTGTTTTTT. The full variable domain, completed using reference TRBV5-6 and TRBJ1-4, is DAGVTQSPTHLIKTRGQQVTLRCSPKSGHDTVSWYQQALGQGPQFIFQYYEEEERQRGNFPDRFSGHQFPNYSSELNVNALLLGDSALYLCASSPAKGWVNEKLFFGSGTQLSVL.

This sequence joins TRBV5-1 and TRBJ2-1, with 8 bases lining up with TRBD1. V trimming: 4 bases; J trimming: 4 bases; junction bases outside the gene matches: 10. This CDR3 has 16 amino acids. Germline V CDR1 and CDR2: SGHRS, YFSETQ. CDR3 region: CASSPHLGQGYNEQFF. Written as DNA, the CDR3 is TGCGCCAGCAGCCCCCACCTAGGACAGGGATACAATGAGCAGTTCTTC.

The gene calls are TRBV6-1 and TRBJ1-2, with a tentative D call TRBD1 (6 bases). There are 14 residues in the CDR3. The germline V and J ends were trimmed by 1 base and 6 bases, with 12 bases remaining between them. Per the germline V gene, CDR1 is MNHNS and CDR2 is SASEGT. CDR3 sequence reads: CASSEGWGRDGYTF. In nucleotides, the CDR3 is TGTGCCAGCAGTGAAGGCTGGGGGCGGGATGGCTACACCTTC.

This clone was seen a single time. The chain joins TRBV28 to TRBJ1-4; D is perhaps TRBD1 (6 bases). The CDR3 sequence is 14 residues long. V lost 6 bases and J lost 7, with 15 bases in between. CDR1 and CDR2 (germline): MDHEN, SYDVKM. The CDR3 DNA follows: TGTGCCAGCAGCGGAGGGGGGGTTGGTGAAAAACTGTTTTTT. It yields the protein CASSGGGVGEKLFF.

V gene TRBV19 combines with J gene TRBJ1-3, with a possible D match to TRBD1 (6 bases). The CDR3 sequence is 16 residues long. Germline values: CDR1 LNHDA, CDR2 SQIVND (reference sequence). V lost 5 bases and J 0 bases, leaving 14 bases between the germline ends. The CDR3 nucleotides are TGTGCCAGTAGTCCCCGAGGGGGTATCTCTGGAAACACCATATATTTT. It yields the protein CASSPRGGISGNTIYF.

The CDR3 DNA is TGTGCCAGCAGCACGGACAGGGAGTCCAATCAGCCCCAGCATTTT. Residues: CASSTDRESNQPQHF. The J gene is TRBJ1-5, the V gene TRBV21-1; the D segment call TRBD1 is taken from the table without a DNA check. TRBV21-1 is recorded as a pseudogene. This CDR3 contains 15 residues.

The chain recombines TRBV29-1 with TRBJ2-5, with 11 bases identical to TRBD1. Trimming took 7 bases from V and 4 from J; bases not matched to a gene: 5. This CDR3 is 13 amino acids long. Looked up from germline, CDR1 is SQVTM and CDR2 is ANQGSEA. CDR3 nucleotides: TGCAGCGCTGGGACAGGGGGTTCAGAGACCCAGTACTTC. Protein: CSAGTGGSETQYF.

This clone was seen once. The J gene is TRBJ2-3, the V gene TRBV7-6, with D unclear. The CDR3 loop spans 13 amino acids. The germline V gene encodes CDR1 SGHVS and CDR2 FNYEAQ. Trimming cost V 5 bases and J 2 bases, with 8 bases left between them. The CDR3 nucleotides are TGTGCCAGCAGCCCACATATCACAGATACGCAGTATTTT. It codes for CASSPHITDTQYF.

The chain links TRBV7-9 to TRBJ2-7, with D maybe TRBD1 (6 bases). Per the germline V gene, CDR1 is SEHNR and CDR2 is FQNEAQ (reference sequence). V was shortened by 4 bases and J by 2 bases, with 18 bases between the two germline ends. The CDR3 is 16 amino acids. The DNA of the CDR3 is TGTGCCAGCAGCTCAAAGCCCAGGGGCAACGCCTACGAGCAGTACTTC. It codes for CASSSKPRGNAYEQYF.

The chain employs TRBV6-2 or TRBV6-3 and TRBJ1-4; 7 bases match TRBD1. The CDR3 totals 11 residues. V dropped 6 bases and J dropped 14; count of bases not matched to a gene: 6. The V gene's germline CDR1 is MNHEY and CDR2 SVGEGT. This CDR3 is CASSNDRALFF. The CDR3 nucleotides read TGTGCCAGCAGCAACGACAGGGCCCTGTTTTTT.

This clone was seen once. The chain carries TRBV27 and TRBJ2-2, with a tentative D call TRBD2 (5 bases). Trimming took 0 bases from V and 0 from J, leaving 17 bases between them. CDR3 length: 19 residues. Germline V CDR1 and CDR2: MNHEY, SMNVEV (reference sequence). The CDR3 reads CASSLSRRGSKTNTGELFF. The CDR3 region has the DNA TGTGCCAGCAGTTTATCCCGCCGAGGGTCTAAGACGAACACCGGGGAGCTGTTTTTT.

In this sample, this clone turned up a few times. V is TRBV2 and J is TRBJ1-2; D might be TRBD1 (6 bases). Germline V gene lookup returns CDR1 SNHLY and CDR2 FYNNEI. The CDR3 is 13 amino acids. The germline V and J ends were trimmed by 6 bases and 4 bases, with 12 bases remaining between them. CDR3 sequence (DNA): TGTGCCAGCAGGGCAGGGGAGGGCTATGGCTACACCTTC. Its protein product is CASRAGEGYGYTF.

The rearrangement joins TRBV19 to TRBJ2-1; 12 nucleotides line up with TRBD2. Germline loops: CDR1 LNHDA, CDR2 SQIVND (reference sequence). CDR3 size: 15 residues. V lost 6 bases, J lost 7 bases, and 7 bases stayed unmatched. The CDR3 is CASRPLAGGLNEQFF. Here the CDR3 DNA reads TGTGCCAGTAGACCGCTAGCGGGGGGGCTGAATGAGCAGTTCTTC.

The chain combines TRBV5-5 with TRBJ2-7; D might be TRBD1 (6 bases). Germline values: CDR1 SGHKS, CDR2 YYEKEE (reference sequence). The CDR3 has 17 residues. V dropped 4 bases and J dropped 0 bases, with 20 bases sitting between them. Here the CDR3 reads CASSPEGWTEHSYEQYF. In nucleotides, the CDR3 is TGTGCCAGCAGCCCCGAGGGGTGGACAGAGCACTCCTACGAGCAGTACTTC.

This clone was counted only a few times. The chain employs TRBV12-5 and TRBJ2-4, with TRBD2 identical over 13 bases. Unmatched junction bases numbered 18, after V lost 2 bases and J lost 5 bases. The CDR3 length is 21 residues. CDR1 and CDR2 from the germline V gene are LGHNT and FRNRAP. This CDR3 is CASGLLTYTWTSGGWENIQYF. The CDR3 nucleotides are TGTGCTAGTGGTTTGTTAACCTACACGTGGACTAGCGGGGGCTGGGAAAACATTCAGTACTTC.

This chain joins TRBV6-5 and TRBJ1-3; TRBD1 might be the D (6 bases). CDR1 and CDR2 from the germline V gene are MNHEY and SVGAGI. This CDR3 is built from 14 residues. Trimming stripped 4 bases from V and 2 bases from J, with 9 bases between. CDR3 amino acids: CASSSGTTGNTIYF. The CDR3 bases are TGTGCCAGCAGTTCCGGGACAACTGGAAACACCATATATTTT.

The rearrangement joins TRBV29-1 to TRBJ2-1; D not resolved. V was shortened by 0 bases and J by 8 bases, with 11 bases between the two germline ends. Per germline, CDR1 SQVTM and CDR2 ANQGSEA. This CDR3 contains 13 residues. The CDR3 DNA is TGCAGCGTTGAAGATCGAACACCACATGAGCAGTTCTTC. Its protein is CSVEDRTPHEQFF.

V and J are TRBV7-9 and TRBJ1-1; maybe TRBD1 (5 bases). The germline V and J ends were trimmed by 5 bases and 7 bases, with 17 bases remaining between them. The germline CDR1 and CDR2 sequences are SEHNR and FQNEAQ (reference sequence). The CDR3 is made up of 14 amino acids. The DNA for the CDR3 is TGTGCCAGCAGCCCCTCAGGGATGGGGCTTGAAGCTTTCTTT. Translating it yields CASSPSGMGLEAFF.

CDR3 nucleotides: TGTGCCAGCAGTTACTCTAGCCACTTTCAGCACAATGAGCAGTTCTTC. Its translation is CASSYSSHFQHNEQFF. The V and J genes are TRBV6-5 and TRBJ2-1, with D unclear. The length of the CDR3 is 16 residues. Trimming cost V 0 bases and J 5 bases, with 14 bases left between them. CDR1 and CDR2 from the germline V gene are MNHEY and SVGAGI.

The chain has TRBV6-4 and TRBJ2-2, with 7 bases lining up with TRBD1. The CDR3 has 14 residues. The ends lost 5 bases at V and 0 bases at J; junction bases unmatched: 0. Germline V lookup: CDR1 MRHNA, CDR2 SNTAGT. The CDR3 is CASSRGPNTGELFF. In nucleotides, the CDR3 is TGTGCCAGCAGTAGGGGGCCGAACACCGGGGAGCTGTTTTTT.

V is TRBV7-2 and J is TRBJ2-1; D uncertain. This CDR3 contains 15 residues. The germline V and J ends were trimmed by 3 bases and 5 bases, with 14 bases remaining between them. Germline V gene sequence: CDR1 SGHTA, CDR2 FQGNSA. DNA of the CDR3: TGTGCCAGCAGCTTGGTTACCGGGTACAACAATGAGCAGTTCTTC. It codes for CASSLVTGYNNEQFF. Supplemented by reference TRBV7-2 and TRBJ2-1, the full variable domain reads GAGVSQSPSNKVTEKGKDVELRCDPISGHTALYWYRQSLGQGLEFLIYFQGNSAPDKSGLPSDRFSAERTGGSVSTLTIQRTQQEDSAVYLCASSLVTGYNNEQFFGPGTRLTVL.

V usage is TRBV19 and J usage is TRBJ1-5; D is perhaps TRBD1 (5 bases). The CDR3 is 18 residues long. The V end was cut by 4 bases, the J end by 9 bases, with 28 bases between. Germline assignment: CDR1 LNHDA and CDR2 SQIVND (reference sequence). This CDR3 is CASSRAQGGRSSLRPQHF. The DNA for the CDR3 is TGTGCCAGTAGTAGGGCGCAGGGAGGAAGAAGCAGTTTGCGGCCCCAGCATTTT.

This chain joins TRBV10-2 and TRBJ1-2; D is possibly TRBD1 (6 bases). The germline gives CDR1 WSHSY, CDR2 SAAADI. Trimming took 9 bases from V and 1 from J, leaving 9 bases between them. This CDR3 has 12 residues. CDR3 nucleotides: TGCGCCAGTACCAGGGGTAACTATGGCTACACCTTC. Translation gives CASTRGNYGYTF.

Written as DNA, the CDR3 is TGTGCCAGCAGCTTAAACCAGGGGTCCAGCGGGGGGGAGCAGTTCTTC. It translates to CASSLNQGSSGGEQFF. The chain uses TRBV7-2 and TRBJ2-1; 9 bases are a match to TRBD2. CDR1 and CDR2 from the germline V gene are SGHTA and FQGNSA. CDR3 length equals 16 residues. V trimming: 2 bases; J trimming: 10 bases; junction bases outside the gene matches: 12.